This is a list of T cell receptor beta chains from one sample in a study of shared T cell receptors in the human thymus. Sequenced by immunoSEQ multiplex PCR; TCRdb stores in-frame clones only, minus some. Here the sample spans about 730,000 clones, approximately 85% being singletons. These same data were also listed under a study on human thymus T cells.

Sequenced input: thymocytes. These receptors were obtained from a girl in the first two years of life with a congenital heart defect. CDR3s include the opening cysteine and the closing phenylalanine or tryptophan. D genes are given only for firm matches. Rows give clone size only sometimes, using once, few, many, or a class for an expanded clone.

abundance,v_gene,d_gene,j_gene,CDR3aa,CDR3nt
.,TRBV15,TRBD1,TRBJ1-2,CATSRQLYPGQGYGYTF,TGTGCCACCAGCAGACAACTATACCCGGGACAGGGATACGGCTACACCTTC
few,TRBV6-5,.,TRBJ2-3,CASSPLRGRDTQYF,TGTGCCAGCAGTCCTCTTAGAGGTAGAGATACGCAGTATTTT
.,TRBV19,TRBD1,TRBJ1-2,CASSTGTVSRYGYTF,TGTGCCAGTAGTACCGGGACAGTCTCGCGCTATGGCTACACCTTC
.,TRBV4-1,TRBD1,TRBJ1-5,CASSQGWPDRALNQPQHF,TGCGCCAGCAGCCAGGGGTGGCCCGACAGGGCGCTCAATCAGCCCCAGCATTTT
.,TRBV11-2,.,TRBJ2-7,CASSLGSEVHEQYF,TGTGCCAGCAGCTTAGGATCGGAGGTCCACGAGCAGTACTTC
.,TRBV27,TRBD1,TRBJ1-4,CASNMENRGRGDEKLFF,TGTGCCAGCAACATGGAGAACAGGGGGCGAGGAGATGAAAAACTGTTTTTT
.,TRBV27,.,TRBJ1-1,CASSPDTGRDTEAFF,TGTGCCAGCAGTCCTGACACAGGGAGAGACACTGAAGCTTTCTTT
once,TRBV30,TRBD1,TRBJ1-2,CAWGDRGEVWSGYTF,TGTGCCTGGGGGGACAGGGGTGAGGTCTGGAGTGGCTACACCTTC
.,TRBV7-3,.,TRBJ1-5,CASSTTQKVNQPQHF,TGTGCCAGCAGCACAACACAGAAAGTAAATCAGCCCCAGCATTTT
.,TRBV10-3,.,TRBJ1-5,CAISESAGCHQPQHF,TGTGCCATCAGTGAGTCGGCAGGGTGCCATCAGCCCCAGCATTTT
.,TRBV7-6,.,TRBJ1-4,CASSPRSTGPTNEKLFF,TGTGCCAGCAGCCCAAGGTCTACAGGACCTACTAATGAAAAACTGTTTTTT
.,TRBV6-1,TRBD1,TRBJ1-1,CASSRTGPNTEAFF,TGTGCCAGCAGTAGGACAGGGCCGAACACTGAAGCTTTCTTT
.,TRBV7-2,TRBD1,TRBJ1-1,CASSPLGTGELLNTEAFF,TGTGCCAGCAGCCCCCTGGGGACAGGGGAACTGTTGAACACTGAAGCTTTCTTT
.,TRBV6-4,.,TRBJ2-3,CASSDSGGPSTDTQYF,TGTGCCAGCAGTGACTCTGGCGGCCCTAGCACAGATACGCAGTATTTT
.,TRBV5-6,TRBD2,TRBJ2-1,CASSYLAQGGYNEQFF,TGTGCCAGCAGCTACTTAGCCCAGGGAGGGTACAATGAGCAGTTCTTC
.,TRBV14,.,TRBJ1-1,CASSLDSNMNTEAFF,TGTGCCAGCAGCCTCGACAGCAATATGAACACTGAAGCTTTCTTT
.,TRBV4-1,.,TRBJ1-4,CASSQDPGSTNEKLFF,TGCGCCAGCAGCCAAGATCCCGGGTCAACTAATGAAAAACTGTTTTTT
.,TRBV28,TRBD1,TRBJ1-6,CASSLSPTGPSSYNSPLHF,TGTGCCAGCAGTTTATCCCCGACAGGGCCTAGCTCCTATAATTCACCCCTCCACTTT
.,TRBV14,TRBD1,TRBJ2-3,CASSTGQGVSDTQYF,TGTGCCAGCAGCACGGGACAGGGAGTATCAGATACGCAGTATTTT
.,TRBV5-5,TRBD1,TRBJ1-3,CASSPTGTGSGNTIYF,TGTGCCAGCAGCCCGACGGGGACAGGCTCTGGAAACACCATATATTTT
.,TRBV7-8,.,TRBJ2-1,CASSPQGVGPTWGEQFF,TGTGCCAGCAGCCCACAGGGAGTTGGGCCAACCTGGGGTGAGCAGTTCTTC
.,TRBV27,.,TRBJ1-2,CASSLGGSGYGYTF,TGTGCCAGCAGTTTAGGGGGGAGCGGCTATGGCTACACCTTC
.,TRBV5-8,TRBD1,TRBJ1-2,CASSYGTGEYGYTF,TGTGCCAGCAGCTATGGGACAGGGGAATATGGCTACACCTTC
once,TRBV9,TRBD1,TRBJ1-2,CASSASLMTGLNYGYTF,TGTGCCAGCAGCGCTTCCCTAATGACAGGGCTGAACTATGGCTACACCTTC
.,TRBV7-6,TRBD1,TRBJ1-4,CASSLGAGGREKLFF,TGTGCCAGCAGCTTAGGGGCAGGGGGCAGGGAAAAACTGTTTTTT
.,TRBV4-3,.,TRBJ1-2,CASSQLTGPYTF,TGCGCCAGCAGCCAACTAACAGGGCCCTACACCTTC
.,TRBV15,.,TRBJ2-7,CATSRDRGFPHSYEQYF,TGTGCCACCAGCAGAGATCGAGGGTTCCCTCACTCCTACGAGCAGTACTTC
.,TRBV6-1,TRBD1,TRBJ1-5,CASSATGTGGSGSNQPQHF,TGTGCCAGCAGTGCAACCGGGACAGGGGGCTCAGGTAGCAATCAGCCCCAGCATTTT
.,TRBV29-1,.,TRBJ1-2,CSVEWFLQGGGNYGYTF,TGCAGCGTTGAATGGTTTCTACAGGGTGGGGGTAACTATGGCTACACCTTC
once,TRBV7-4,TRBD1,TRBJ1-1,CASSPTGTGKVETEAFF,TGTGCCAGCAGCCCCACCGGGACAGGGAAGGTGGAAACTGAAGCTTTCTTT
.,TRBV2,.,TRBJ2-2,CASSAHEPRRELFF,TGTGCCAGCAGCGCACATGAACCCCGCCGGGAGCTGTTTTTT
.,TRBV7-9,.,TRBJ1-1,CASRSVGSNCSTEAFF,TGTGCCAGCAGGTCGGTTGGTAGTAATTGTAGCACTGAAGCTTTCTTT
.,TRBV2,.,TRBJ1-2,CASSGGRNYGYTF,TGTGCCAGCAGTGGGGGCAGAAACTATGGCTACACCTTC
.,TRBV7-3,.,TRBJ1-6,CASSLGSGRKDSPLHF,TGTGCCAGCAGCTTAGGATCAGGAAGGAAGGATTCACCCCTCCACTTT
.,TRBV10-3,.,TRBJ2-1,CASLPGGPYREQFF,TGTGCCAGCCTCCCCGGGGGGCCCTACCGGGAGCAGTTCTTC
.,TRBV9,.,TRBJ2-3,CASSVVGGDTDTQYF,TGTGCCAGCAGCGTAGTGGGGGGAGACACAGATACGCAGTATTTT
.,TRBV11-2,.,TRBJ2-5,CASSRRLSMEYQETQYF,TGTGCCAGCAGCCGCCGGCTTTCAATGGAGTACCAAGAGACCCAGTACTTC
.,TRBV7-2,.,TRBJ2-5,CASSRSTPKYF,TGTGCCAGCAGCCGATCTACGCCCAAGTACTTC
.,TRBV2,.,TRBJ1-1,CASSEGTMKNTEAFF,TGTGCCAGCAGTGAGGGGACAATGAAGAACACTGAAGCTTTCTTT
few,TRBV9,TRBD2,TRBJ2-1,CASSVGGRSSGGDEQFF,TGTGCCAGCAGCGTAGGAGGAAGGTCTAGCGGGGGGGATGAGCAGTTCTTC
.,TRBV5-4,.,TRBJ2-6,CASSLGDVGALYSGANVLTF,TGTGCCAGCAGCTTGGGAGATGTAGGGGCGCTATACTCTGGGGCCAACGTCCTGACTTTC
.,TRBV27,TRBD1,TRBJ1-1,CASSPPSTTGSYTEAFF,TGTGCCAGCAGTCCACCGTCCACGACAGGGTCGTACACTGAAGCTTTCTTT
.,TRBV4-1,TRBD2,TRBJ2-5,CASSHCITSGNQETQYF,TGCGCCAGCAGCCACTGCATAACTAGCGGGAACCAAGAGACCCAGTACTTC
.,TRBV18,TRBD1,TRBJ2-7,CASSPVQNGTETYEQYF,TGTGCCAGCTCACCCGTCCAAAACGGGACAGAAACCTACGAGCAGTACTTC
.,TRBV7-9,TRBD1,TRBJ1-1,CASSPPRQGTGEAFF,TGTGCCAGCAGCCCCCCCCGGCAGGGGACAGGTGAAGCTTTCTTT
.,TRBV7-3,.,TRBJ1-2,CASSTPEGPPERGYGYTF,TGTGCCAGCAGCACCCCGGAGGGACCCCCCGAACGCGGCTATGGCTACACCTTC
few,TRBV5-1,.,TRBJ1-1,CASSLVSRAMDTEAFF,TGCGCCAGCAGCTTGGTCTCCAGGGCAATGGACACTGAAGCTTTCTTT
.,TRBV25-1,.,TRBJ2-7,CASRGLTYEQYF,TGTGCCAGCAGGGGACTGACCTACGAGCAGTACTTC
.,TRBV7-2,TRBD2,TRBJ2-3,CASSPRTSGGPDTQYF,TGTGCCAGCAGCCCCCGGACTAGCGGGGGGCCAGATACGCAGTATTTT
.,TRBV6-1,TRBD2,TRBJ2-1,CASSEASGGALNEQFF,TGTGCCAGCAGTGAGGCGAGCGGGGGGGCTCTCAATGAGCAGTTCTTC
.,TRBV5-6,.,TRBJ2-3,CASSPPWGDSSTDTQYF,TGTGCCAGCAGCCCGCCTTGGGGGGACAGTAGCACAGATACGCAGTATTTT
.,TRBV28,TRBD1,TRBJ2-3,CASRDLGGSPTDTQYF,TGTGCCAGCAGAGACCTAGGGGGCTCCCCCACAGATACGCAGTATTTT
few,TRBV12-5,.,TRBJ2-7,CASGFRVSELTNQTENYEQYF,TGTGCTAGTGGTTTTCGTGTTTCGGAGCTCACCAACCAGACAGAGAACTACGAGCAGTACTTC